This TCR beta chain is from a study of blood T cell repertoires in COVID-19. Overall study context: The origin of the acute and convalescent COVID-19 samples was the United States, Italy and Spain.

Someone with COVID-19 had been met by exposed participants within 2 weeks before study entry. The junction had 19 bases not matched to a gene; V was cut back by 5 bases and J by 5 bases. The germline V gene has CDR1 LGHDT and CDR2 YNNKEL (reference sequence). The CDR3 runs 19 residues. Using immunoSEQ multiplex PCR, the repertoire was profiled, and TCRdb retains in-frame clones only, with some absent. The data show under 200,000 clones, 84% seen once. The sequenced sample consisted of PBMCs or T cells enriched from blood (not recorded which). The rearrangement links TRBV3-1 (or the pseudogene TRBV3-2) to TRBJ1-2, with TRBD1 matching over 11 bases. The receptor's source is a woman aged 25 to 39 who had been exposed to COVID-19. CDR3 nucleotides: TGTGCCAGCAGCACCCGGACAGGGGGCTTGCCCTTGGTCGGATATGGCTACACCTTC. It specifies CASSTRTGGLPLVGYGYTF.